The sequence of this TCR beta chain was determined in a study of cytomegalovirus exposure and HLA in healthy donors. Study outcomes and limitations: Many donors carried some public TCRs, although rarity characterized most TCR sequences. CMV antigen specificity of a few CMV-associated chains was confirmed in vitro. TCR beta chains numbering roughly 150 were designated cytomegalovirus-associated. The presence/absence work took it that sequencing depth was about the same across donors.

A remark on this clone: No antigen is known for it.

V lost 4 bases and J lost 7; bases outside the gene matches: 15. Per germline, CDR1 SGHNT and CDR2 YYREEE (reference sequence). The CDR3 length is 19 residues. With 60 Vbeta and 13 Jbeta primers, the PCR was carried out. TCRdb's table, derived via immunoSEQ multiplex PCR, lists solely in-frame clones and lacks some. The sample holds 50,000 or so clones, roughly 77% seen once. The sequencing sample was made of PBMCs. The chain links TRBV5-4 to TRBJ2-1; 15 nucleotides line up with TRBD2. The source of this sequence is a female donor in good health and CMV-seronegative. Here the CDR3 reads CASSPGGGQGLAGGNEQFF. The CDR3 DNA reads TGTGCCAGCAGCCCCGGCGGAGGACAGGGACTAGCGGGAGGAAATGAGCAGTTCTTC.